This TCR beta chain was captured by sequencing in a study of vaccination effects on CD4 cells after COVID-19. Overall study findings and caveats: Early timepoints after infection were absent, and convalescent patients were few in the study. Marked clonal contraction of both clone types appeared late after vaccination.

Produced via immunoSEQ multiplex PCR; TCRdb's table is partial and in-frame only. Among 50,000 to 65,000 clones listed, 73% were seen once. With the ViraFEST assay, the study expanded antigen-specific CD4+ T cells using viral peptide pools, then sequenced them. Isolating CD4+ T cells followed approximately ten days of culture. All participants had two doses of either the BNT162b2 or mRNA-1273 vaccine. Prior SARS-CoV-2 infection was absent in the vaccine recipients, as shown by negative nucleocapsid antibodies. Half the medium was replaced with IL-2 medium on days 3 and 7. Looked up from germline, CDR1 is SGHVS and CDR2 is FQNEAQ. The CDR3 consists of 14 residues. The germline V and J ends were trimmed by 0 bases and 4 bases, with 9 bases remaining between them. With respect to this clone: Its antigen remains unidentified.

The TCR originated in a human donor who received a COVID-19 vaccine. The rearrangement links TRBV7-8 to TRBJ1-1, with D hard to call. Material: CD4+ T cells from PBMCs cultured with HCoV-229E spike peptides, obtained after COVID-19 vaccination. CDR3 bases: TGTGCCAGCAGCTTAGCCCTCCGGGGCACTGAAGCTTTCTTT. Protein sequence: CASSLALRGTEAFF.